Listed below are T cell receptor beta chains from one sample, sequenced in a study of blood T cell repertoires in COVID-19. TCRdb's copy holds only in-frame clones and misses some; the assay was immunoSEQ multiplex PCR. Among 350,000 or so clones listed, about nine tenths were seen once. Sequencing was carried out using peripheral blood. The receptors originated from a woman aged 60-75 years with COVID-19, enrolled during active disease. CDR3s include the opening cysteine and the closing phenylalanine or tryptophan. The order of the fields is V gene, CDR3 length, J gene, D gene, clone size, CDR3 protein, CDR3 DNA. The D gene is left open where the match is weak. A clone size is listed for some rows: how often the clone was seen (once, few, many), or a class if it is expanded.

>TRBV2|15|TRBJ1-5|TRBD1|NA
CASSEEQGANQPQHF
TGTGCCAGCAGTGAAGAACAGGGGGCGAATCAGCCCCAGCATTTT
>TRBV3-1/TRBV3-2|12|TRBJ1-1|TRBD1|NA
CASSPDRERAFF
TGTGCCAGCAGCCCCGACAGGGAGCGAGCTTTCTTT
>TRBV27|15|TRBJ1-1|TRBD1|NA
CASSPWTGGGTEAFF
TGTGCCAGCAGCCCCTGGACAGGGGGAGGCACTGAAGCTTTCTTT
>TRBV7-3|15|TRBJ1-6|TRBD1|once
CASSFTGGADSPLHF
TGTGCCAGCAGCTTTACAGGGGGCGCTGATTCACCCCTCCACTTT
>TRBV6-6|15|TRBJ1-5|NA|NA
CASSYSTGGNQPQHF
TGTGCCAGCAGTTACTCGACGGGGGGCAATCAGCCCCAGCATTTT
>TRBV7-9|12|TRBJ1-1|NA|NA
CASGIRSTEAFF
TGTGCCAGCGGTATACGGAGCACTGAAGCTTTCTTT
>TRBV3-1/TRBV3-2|15|TRBJ1-5|NA|NA
CASSTGGGNNQPQHF
TGTGCCAGCAGCACGGGGGGCGGTAACAATCAGCCCCAGCATTTT
>TRBV7-7|16|TRBJ2-2|NA|NA
CASTLLGGASTGELFF
TGTGCTAGCACCCTTCTCGGAGGGGCGAGTACCGGGGAGCTGTTTTTT
>TRBV4-1|17|TRBJ1-3|NA|NA
CASSQGRQAFSGNTIYF
TGCGCCAGCAGCCAAGGTCGGCAGGCGTTCTCTGGAAACACCATATATTTT
>TRBV7-2|15|TRBJ1-3|NA|NA
CASSFPGSSGNTIYF
TGTGCCAGCAGCTTCCCAGGATCCTCTGGAAACACCATATATTTT
>TRBV24-1|15|TRBJ2-3|TRBD2|NA
CATSSASGGGGTQYF
TGTGCCACCAGTTCTGCTAGCGGGGGCGGTGGGACGCAGTATTTT
>TRBV5-1|14|TRBJ2-7|TRBD1|NA
CASSPGTGGLEQYF
TGCGCCAGCAGCCCCGGGACAGGTGGTCTAGAGCAGTACTTC
>TRBV19|15|TRBJ1-6|NA|few
CASSMGGGINSPLHF
TGTGCCAGTAGTATGGGGGGAGGGATCAATTCACCCCTCCACTTT
>TRBV6-5|16|TRBJ2-4|NA|NA
CASSYLAPSTKNIQYF
TGTGCCAGCAGTTACCTAGCGCCGTCCACCAAAAACATTCAGTACTTC
>TRBV5-5|16|TRBJ2-5|NA|NA
CASSLQGRQPQETQYF
TGTGCCAGCAGCTTACAGGGACGACAACCCCAAGAGACCCAGTACTTC
>TRBV7-9|14|TRBJ1-1|NA|NA
CASSPRGMNTEAFF
TGTGCCAGCAGCCCCCGGGGGATGAACACTGAAGCTTTCTTT
>TRBV15|14|TRBJ2-7|NA|NA
CATSGQDNSYEQYF
TGTGCCACCAGCGGCCAGGACAACTCCTACGAGCAGTACTTC